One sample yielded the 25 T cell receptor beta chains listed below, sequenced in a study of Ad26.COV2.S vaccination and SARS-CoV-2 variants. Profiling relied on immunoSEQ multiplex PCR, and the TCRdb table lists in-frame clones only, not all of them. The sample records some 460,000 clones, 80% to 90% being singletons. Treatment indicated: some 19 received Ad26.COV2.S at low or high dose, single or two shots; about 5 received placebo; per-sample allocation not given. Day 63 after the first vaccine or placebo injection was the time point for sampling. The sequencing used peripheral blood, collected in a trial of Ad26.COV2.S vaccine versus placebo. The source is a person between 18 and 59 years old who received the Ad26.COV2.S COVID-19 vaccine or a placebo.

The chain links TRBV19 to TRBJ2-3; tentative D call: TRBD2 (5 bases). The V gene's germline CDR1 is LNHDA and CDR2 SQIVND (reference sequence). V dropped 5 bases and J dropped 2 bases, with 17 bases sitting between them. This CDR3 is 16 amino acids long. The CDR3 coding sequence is TGTGCCAGTAGTCTGAGAAGGACTTACCTCACAGATACGCAGTATTTT. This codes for CASSLRRTYLTDTQYF.

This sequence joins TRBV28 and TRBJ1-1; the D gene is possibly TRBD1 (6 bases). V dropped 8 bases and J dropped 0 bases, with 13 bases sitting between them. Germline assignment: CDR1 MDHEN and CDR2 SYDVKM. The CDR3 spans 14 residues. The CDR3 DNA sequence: TGTGCCAGCGGCGGGGACACCATGAACACTGAAGCTTTCTTT. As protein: CASGGDTMNTEAFF.

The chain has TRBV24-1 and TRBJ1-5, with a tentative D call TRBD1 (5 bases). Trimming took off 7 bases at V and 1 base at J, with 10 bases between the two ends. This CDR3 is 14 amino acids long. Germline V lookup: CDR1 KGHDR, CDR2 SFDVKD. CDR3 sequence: CATSQGLSNQPQHF. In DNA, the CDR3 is TGTGCCACCAGCCAGGGTCTGAGCAATCAGCCCCAGCATTTT.

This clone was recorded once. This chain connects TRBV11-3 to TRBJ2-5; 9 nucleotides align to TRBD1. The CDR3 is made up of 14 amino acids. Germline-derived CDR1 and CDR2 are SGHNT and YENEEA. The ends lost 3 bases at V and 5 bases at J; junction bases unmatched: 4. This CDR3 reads CASSLGQGGETQYF. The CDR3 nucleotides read TGTGCCAGCAGCTTGGGACAGGGAGGCGAGACCCAGTACTTC.

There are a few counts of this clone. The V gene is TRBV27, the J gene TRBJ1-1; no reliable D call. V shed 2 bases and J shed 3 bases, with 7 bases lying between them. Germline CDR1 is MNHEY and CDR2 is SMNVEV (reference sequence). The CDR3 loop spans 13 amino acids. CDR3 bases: TGTGCCAGCAGTTTAAAGGTTTACACTGAAGCTTTCTTT. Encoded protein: CASSLKVYTEAFF.

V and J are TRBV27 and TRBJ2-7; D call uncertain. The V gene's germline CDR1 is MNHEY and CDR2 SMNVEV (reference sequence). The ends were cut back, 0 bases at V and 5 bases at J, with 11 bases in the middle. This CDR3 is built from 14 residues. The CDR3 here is CASSLSILSHEQYF. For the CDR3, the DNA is TGTGCCAGCAGTTTATCGATCTTGAGCCACGAGCAGTACTTC.

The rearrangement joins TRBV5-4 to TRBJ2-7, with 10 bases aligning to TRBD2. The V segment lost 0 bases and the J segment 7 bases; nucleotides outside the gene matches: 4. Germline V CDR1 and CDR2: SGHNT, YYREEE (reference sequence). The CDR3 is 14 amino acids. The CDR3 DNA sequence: TGTGCCAGCAGCTTGGCTAGCGGGAGCCCAGAGCAGTACTTC. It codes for CASSLASGSPEQYF.

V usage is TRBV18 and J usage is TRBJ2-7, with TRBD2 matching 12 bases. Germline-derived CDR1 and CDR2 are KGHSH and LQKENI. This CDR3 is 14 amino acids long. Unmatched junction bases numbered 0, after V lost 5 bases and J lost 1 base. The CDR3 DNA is TGTGCCAGCTCAGGGACTAGCGGGTCCTACGAGCAGTACTTC. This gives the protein CASSGTSGSYEQYF.

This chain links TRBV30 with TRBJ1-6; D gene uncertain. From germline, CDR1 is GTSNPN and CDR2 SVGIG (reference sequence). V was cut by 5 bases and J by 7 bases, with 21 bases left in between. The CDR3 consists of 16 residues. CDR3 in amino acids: CAWRSKVLGANSPLHF. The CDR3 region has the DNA TGTGCCTGGCGGAGTAAGGTTTTGGGCGCGAATTCACCCCTCCACTTT. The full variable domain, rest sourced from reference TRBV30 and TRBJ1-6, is SQTIHQWPATLVQPVGSPLSLECTVEGTSNPNLYWYRQAAGRGLQLLFYSVGIGQISSEVPQNLSASRPQDRQFILSSKKLLLSDSGFYLCAWRSKVLGANSPLHFGNGTRLTVT.

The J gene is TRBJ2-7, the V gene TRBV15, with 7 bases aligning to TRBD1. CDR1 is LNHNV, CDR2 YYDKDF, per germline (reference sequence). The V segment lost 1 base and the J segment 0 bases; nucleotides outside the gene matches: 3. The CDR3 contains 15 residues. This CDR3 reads CATSRVDRASYEQYF. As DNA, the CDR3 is TGTGCCACCAGCAGAGTTGACAGGGCCTCCTACGAGCAGTACTTC.

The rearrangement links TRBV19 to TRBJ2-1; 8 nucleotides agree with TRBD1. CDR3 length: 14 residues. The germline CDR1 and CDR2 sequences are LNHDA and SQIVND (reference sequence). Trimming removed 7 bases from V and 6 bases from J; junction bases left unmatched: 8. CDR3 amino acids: CASTGQGVLNEQFF. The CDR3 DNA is TGTGCCAGTACTGGACAGGGAGTTCTCAATGAGCAGTTCTTC.

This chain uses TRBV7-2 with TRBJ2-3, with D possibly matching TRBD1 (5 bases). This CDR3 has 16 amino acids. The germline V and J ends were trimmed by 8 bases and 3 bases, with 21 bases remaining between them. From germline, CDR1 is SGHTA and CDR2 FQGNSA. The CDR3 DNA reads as TGTGCCAGCTCCTCCCAGACAGCCGTCTTAACAGATACGCAGTATTTT. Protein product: CASSSQTAVLTDTQYF.

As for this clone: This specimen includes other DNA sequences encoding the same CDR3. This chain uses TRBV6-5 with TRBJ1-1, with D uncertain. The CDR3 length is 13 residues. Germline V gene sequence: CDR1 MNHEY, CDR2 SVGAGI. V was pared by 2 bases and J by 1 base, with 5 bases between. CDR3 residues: CASSYTGNTEAFF. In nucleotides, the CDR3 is TGTGCCAGCAGTTACACGGGGAACACTGAAGCTTTCTTT.

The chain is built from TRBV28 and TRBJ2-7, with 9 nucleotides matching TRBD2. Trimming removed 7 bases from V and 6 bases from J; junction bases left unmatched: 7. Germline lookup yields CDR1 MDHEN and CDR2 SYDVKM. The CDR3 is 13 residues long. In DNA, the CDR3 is TGTGCCAGCAAAGATCTAGCGGGATCCGAGCAGTACTTC. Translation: CASKDLAGSEQYF.

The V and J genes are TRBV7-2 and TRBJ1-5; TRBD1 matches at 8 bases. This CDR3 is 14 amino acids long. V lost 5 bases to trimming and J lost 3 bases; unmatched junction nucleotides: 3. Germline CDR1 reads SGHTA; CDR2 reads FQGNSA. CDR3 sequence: CASSRDRTNQPQHF. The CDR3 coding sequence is TGTGCCAGCAGCAGGGACAGGACCAATCAGCCCCAGCATTTT.

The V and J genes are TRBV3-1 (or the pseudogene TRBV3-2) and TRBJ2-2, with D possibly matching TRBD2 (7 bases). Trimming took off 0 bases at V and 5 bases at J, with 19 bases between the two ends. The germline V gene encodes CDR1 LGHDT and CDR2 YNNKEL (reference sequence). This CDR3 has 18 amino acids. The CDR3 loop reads CASSQDPGGGSGTGELFF. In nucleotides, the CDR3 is TGTGCCAGCAGCCAAGATCCGGGCGGGGGCTCGGGGACCGGGGAGCTGTTTTTT.

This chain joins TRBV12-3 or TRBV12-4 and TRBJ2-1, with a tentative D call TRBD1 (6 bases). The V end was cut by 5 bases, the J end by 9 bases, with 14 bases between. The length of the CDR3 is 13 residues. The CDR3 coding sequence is TGTGCCAGCAGTATACTACAGGGCGGTGAGCAGTTCTTC. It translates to CASSILQGGEQFF.

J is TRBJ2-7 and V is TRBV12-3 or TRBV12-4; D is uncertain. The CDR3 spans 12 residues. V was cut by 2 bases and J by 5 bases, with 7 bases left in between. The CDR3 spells CASSLSTHEQYF. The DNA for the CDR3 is TGTGCCAGCAGTTTATCAACCCACGAGCAGTACTTC.

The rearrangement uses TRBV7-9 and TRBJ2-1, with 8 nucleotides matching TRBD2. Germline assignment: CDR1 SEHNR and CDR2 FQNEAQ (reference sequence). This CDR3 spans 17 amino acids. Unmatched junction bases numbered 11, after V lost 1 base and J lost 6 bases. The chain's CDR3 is CASSLVRGLAGFNEQFF. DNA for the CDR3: TGTGCCAGCAGCTTAGTTCGCGGGCTAGCGGGCTTCAATGAGCAGTTCTTC.

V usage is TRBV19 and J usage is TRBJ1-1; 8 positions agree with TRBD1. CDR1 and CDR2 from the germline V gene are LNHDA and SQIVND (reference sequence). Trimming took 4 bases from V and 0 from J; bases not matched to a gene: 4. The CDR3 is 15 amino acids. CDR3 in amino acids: CASSTRDRLNTEAFF. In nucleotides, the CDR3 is TGTGCCAGTAGTACGCGGGACAGGTTGAACACTGAAGCTTTCTTT.

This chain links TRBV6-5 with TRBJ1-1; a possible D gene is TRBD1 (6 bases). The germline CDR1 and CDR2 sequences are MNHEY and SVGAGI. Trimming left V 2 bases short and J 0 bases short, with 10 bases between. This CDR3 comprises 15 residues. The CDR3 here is CASSYEGTMNTEAFF. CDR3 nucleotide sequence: TGTGCCAGCAGTTACGAAGGGACAATGAACACTGAAGCTTTCTTT.

CDR3 DNA: TGCAGCGTCGCTTACGTGAACAATGAGCAGTTCTTC. It specifies CSVAYVNNEQFF. V is TRBV29-1 and J is TRBJ2-1; D unclear. With 6 bases removed from V and 5 bases from J, the gap between germline ends came to 11 bases. CDR1 SQVTM and CDR2 ANQGSEA come from the germline V gene. The CDR3 has 12 amino acids.

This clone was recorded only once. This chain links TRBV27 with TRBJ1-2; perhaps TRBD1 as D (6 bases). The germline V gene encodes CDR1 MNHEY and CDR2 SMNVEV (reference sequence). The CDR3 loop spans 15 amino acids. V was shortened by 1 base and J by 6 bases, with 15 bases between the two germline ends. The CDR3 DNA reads TGTGCCAGCAGTTTATTCCCTGGGGGGCGCGATGGCTACACCTTC. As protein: CASSLFPGGRDGYTF.

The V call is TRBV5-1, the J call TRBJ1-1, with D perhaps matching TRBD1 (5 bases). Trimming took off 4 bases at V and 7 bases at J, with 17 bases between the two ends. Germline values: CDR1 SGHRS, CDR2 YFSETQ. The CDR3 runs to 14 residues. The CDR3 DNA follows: TGCGCCAGCAGCATACAGGCCTTGGAGGGTGAAGCTTTCTTT. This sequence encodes CASSIQALEGEAFF.

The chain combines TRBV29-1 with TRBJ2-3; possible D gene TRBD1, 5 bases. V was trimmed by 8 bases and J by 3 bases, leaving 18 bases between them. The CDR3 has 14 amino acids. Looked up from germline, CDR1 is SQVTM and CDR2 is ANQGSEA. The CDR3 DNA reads TGCAGCCTCAGGGCCTTAGGTGGGACAGATACGCAGTATTTT. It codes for CSLRALGGTDTQYF.